This T cell receptor beta chain was recovered during a study of blood T cell repertoires in COVID-19 (dated by TCRdb to about 2020). Background on the whole study: Samples covering the acute and convalescent phases of COVID-19 were provided by collaborators in the United States, Italy and Spain. The prospective study material was composed of cDNA or gDNA derived from T cells, B-cell-depleted T cells, or PBMCs. Subjects who had been exposed to COVID-19, were actively infected with it, or had recovered from it provided the deeply sampled blood TCRbeta repertoires that made up the dataset. The repertoires were released in a freely available public database meant as a resource for research on the immune response to SARS-CoV-2. Samples were obtained from the ongoing ImmuneRACE study (first 160 participants) and from 1,000 to 1,500 subjects provided by 6 global collaborators. A de-identified subject ID, COVID-19 status, age in years and sex were almost always included in the sample metadata. Where HLA class I and class II types were available, the types were taken from metadata supplied by the sample provider, not from assay-based typing. The full study reports these points: The amount of clinical and demographic metadata varied by source and participant and was provided uncurated.

The immunoSEQ Assay, a bias-controlled multiplex PCR, was used to amplify TCRbeta CDR3 regions from genomic DNA. Regarding the original processing steps: Within the assay, amplification of reference gene primers was used to estimate how many nucleated cells each sample contained. To quantify the absolute abundance of each unique TCRbeta CDR3 rearrangement, sequence reads were collapsed and filtered. For each sample, productive Simpson clonality was calculated as the square root of Simpson's diversity index across productive rearrangements. TCRdb obtained this table from immuneACCESS and retained in-frame rearrangements with V and J assigned. These tables miss some clones; where compared with another copy, unresolved V genes account for less than half of the shortfall, and the remainder is unexplained. That table gives V, J and clone size, and the DNA gave D and trimming. Here the sample has around 200,000 clones; about 88% occur a single time. The top ten clonotypes cover 1.6% of the sample.

Whole blood was collected in K2EDTA tubes by collaborating institutions according to the institutions' own protocols. For TCRbeta analysis, collaborators shipped samples in one of three forms: frozen whole blood, isolated PBMCs, or DNA extracted from either of those sample types. A remark on this clone: There is no known antigen for this receptor. Base-call qualities are not available, and no considerably larger clone is one nucleotide away.

Via the germline V gene, CDR1 is MNHEY and CDR2 SVGEGT. V sheds 2 bases and J sheds 5 bases, leaving 12 bases between their ends. Spanning cysteine to phenylalanine, the CDR3 consists of 14 amino acids. Solely the CDR3 DNA is kept, with 42 bases framed from the first base. Sequencing was done on a sample of peripheral blood. The sequence joins TRBV6-2 or TRBV6-3 to TRBJ1-1; a tentative D call is TRBD1 (6 bases match). This receptor was identified in a man aged 18 to 29 with active or convalescent COVID-19. The CDR3 has the sequence CASSYQPQGTEAFF. The bases are TGTGCCAGCAGTTACCAACCTCAGGGGACTGAAGCTTTCTTT.